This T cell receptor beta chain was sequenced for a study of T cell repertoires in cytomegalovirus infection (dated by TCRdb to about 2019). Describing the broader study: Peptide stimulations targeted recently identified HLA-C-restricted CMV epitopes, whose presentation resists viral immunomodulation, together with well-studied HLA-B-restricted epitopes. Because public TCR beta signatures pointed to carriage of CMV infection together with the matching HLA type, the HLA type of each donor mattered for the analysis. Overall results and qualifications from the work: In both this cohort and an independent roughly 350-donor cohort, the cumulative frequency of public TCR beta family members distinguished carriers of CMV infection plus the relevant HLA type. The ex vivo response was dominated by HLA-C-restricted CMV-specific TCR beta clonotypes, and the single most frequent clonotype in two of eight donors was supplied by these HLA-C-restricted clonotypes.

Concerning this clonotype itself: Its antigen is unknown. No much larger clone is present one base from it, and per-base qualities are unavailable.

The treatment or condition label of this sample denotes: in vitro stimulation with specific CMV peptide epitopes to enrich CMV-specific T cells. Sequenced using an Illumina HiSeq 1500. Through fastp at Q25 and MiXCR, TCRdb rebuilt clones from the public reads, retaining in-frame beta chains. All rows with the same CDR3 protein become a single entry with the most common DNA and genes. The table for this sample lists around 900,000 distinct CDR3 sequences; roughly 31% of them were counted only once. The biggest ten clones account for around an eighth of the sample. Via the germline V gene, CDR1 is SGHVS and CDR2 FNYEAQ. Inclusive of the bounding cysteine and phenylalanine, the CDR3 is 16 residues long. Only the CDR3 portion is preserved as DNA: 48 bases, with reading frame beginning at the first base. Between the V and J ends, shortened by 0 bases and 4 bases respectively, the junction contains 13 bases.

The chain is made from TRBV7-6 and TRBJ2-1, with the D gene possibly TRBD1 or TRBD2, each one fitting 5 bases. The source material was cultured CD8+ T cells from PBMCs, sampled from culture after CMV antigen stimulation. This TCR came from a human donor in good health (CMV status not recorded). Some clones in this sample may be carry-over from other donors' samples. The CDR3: CASSLAWGWVYNEQFF. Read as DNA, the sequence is TGTGCCAGCAGCTTAGCGTGGGGGTGGGTATACAATGAGCAGTTCTTC. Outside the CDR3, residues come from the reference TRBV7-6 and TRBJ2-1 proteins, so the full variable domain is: GAGVSQSPRYKVTKRGQDVALRCDPISGHVSLYWYRQALGQGPEFLTYFNYEAQQDKSGLPNDRFSAERPEGSISTLTIQRTEQRDSAMYRCASSLAWGWVYNEQFFGPGTRLTVL.